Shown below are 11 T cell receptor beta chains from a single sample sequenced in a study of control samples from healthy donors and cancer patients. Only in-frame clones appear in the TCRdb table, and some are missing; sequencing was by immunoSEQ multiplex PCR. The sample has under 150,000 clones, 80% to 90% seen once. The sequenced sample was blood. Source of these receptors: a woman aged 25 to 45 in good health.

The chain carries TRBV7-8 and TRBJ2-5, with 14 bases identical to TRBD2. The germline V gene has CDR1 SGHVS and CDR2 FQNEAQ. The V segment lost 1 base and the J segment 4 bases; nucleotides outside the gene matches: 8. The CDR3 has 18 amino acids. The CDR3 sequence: CASSLVGLAGVIRETQYF. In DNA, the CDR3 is TGTGCCAGCAGCTTAGTGGGACTAGCGGGAGTGATACGAGAGACCCAGTACTTC.

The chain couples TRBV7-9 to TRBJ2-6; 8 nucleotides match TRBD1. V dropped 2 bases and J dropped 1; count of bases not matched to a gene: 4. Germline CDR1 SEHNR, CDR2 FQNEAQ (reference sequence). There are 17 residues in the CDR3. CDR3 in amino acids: CASSLWTGSSGANVLTF. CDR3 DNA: TGTGCCAGCAGCTTATGGACAGGGAGTTCTGGGGCCAACGTCCTGACTTTC.

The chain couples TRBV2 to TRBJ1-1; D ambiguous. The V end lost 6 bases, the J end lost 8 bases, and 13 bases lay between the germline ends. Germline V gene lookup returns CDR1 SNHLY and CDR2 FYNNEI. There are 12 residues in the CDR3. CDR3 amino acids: CASREIRGEAFF. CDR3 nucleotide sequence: TGTGCCAGCAGAGAAATACGGGGAGAAGCTTTCTTT.

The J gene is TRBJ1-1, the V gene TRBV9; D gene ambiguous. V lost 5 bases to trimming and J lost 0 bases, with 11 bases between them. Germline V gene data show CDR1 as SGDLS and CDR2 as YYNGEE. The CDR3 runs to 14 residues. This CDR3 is CASRRSDMNTEAFF. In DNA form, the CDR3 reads TGTGCCAGCAGAAGGAGCGACATGAACACTGAAGCTTTCTTT.

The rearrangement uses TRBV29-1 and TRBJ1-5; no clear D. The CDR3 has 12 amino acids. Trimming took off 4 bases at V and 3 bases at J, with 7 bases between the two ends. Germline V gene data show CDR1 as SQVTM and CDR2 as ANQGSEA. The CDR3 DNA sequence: TGCAGCGTTGGATCGGACAATCAGCCCCAGCATTTT. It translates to CSVGSDNQPQHF.

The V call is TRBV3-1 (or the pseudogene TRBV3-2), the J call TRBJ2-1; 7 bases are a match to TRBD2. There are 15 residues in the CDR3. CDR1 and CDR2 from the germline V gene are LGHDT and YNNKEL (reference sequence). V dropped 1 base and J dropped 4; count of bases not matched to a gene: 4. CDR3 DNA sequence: TGTGCCAGCAGCCAAGGGACTAGAGATTACAATGAGCAGTTCTTC. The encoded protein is CASSQGTRDYNEQFF.

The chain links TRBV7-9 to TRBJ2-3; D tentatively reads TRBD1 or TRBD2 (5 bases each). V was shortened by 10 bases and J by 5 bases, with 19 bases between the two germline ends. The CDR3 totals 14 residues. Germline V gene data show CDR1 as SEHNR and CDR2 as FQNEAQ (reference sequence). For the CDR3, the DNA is TGTGCCACCCTGCCTGCAGGGAGAGAAGATACGCAGTATTTT. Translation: CATLPAGREDTQYF.

This CDR3 reads CASSLDGHYGYTF. Written as DNA, the CDR3 is TGTGCCAGCAGCCTAGACGGCCACTATGGCTACACCTTC. The chain joins TRBV6-5 to TRBJ1-2; D call uncertain. The CDR3 extends over 13 amino acids. V lost 6 bases and J 3 bases, leaving 11 bases between the germline ends. CDR1 and CDR2 from the germline V gene are MNHEY and SVGAGI.

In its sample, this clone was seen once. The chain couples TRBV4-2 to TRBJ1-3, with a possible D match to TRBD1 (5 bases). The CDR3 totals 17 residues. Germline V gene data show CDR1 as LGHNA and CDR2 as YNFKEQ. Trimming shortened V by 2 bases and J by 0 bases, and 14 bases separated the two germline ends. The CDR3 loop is CASSQPRGQISGNTIYF. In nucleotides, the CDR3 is TGTGCCAGCAGCCAACCGAGGGGCCAGATCTCTGGAAACACCATATATTTT.

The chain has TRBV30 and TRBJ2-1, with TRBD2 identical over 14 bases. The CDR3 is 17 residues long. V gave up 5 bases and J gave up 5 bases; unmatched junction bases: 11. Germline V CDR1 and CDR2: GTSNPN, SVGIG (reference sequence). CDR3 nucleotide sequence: TGTGCCTGGGGATCGGCGACTAGCGGGAGGGGCGACAATGAGCAGTTCTTC. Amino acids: CAWGSATSGRGDNEQFF. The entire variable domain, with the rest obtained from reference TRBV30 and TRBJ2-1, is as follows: SQTIHQWPATLVQPVGSPLSLECTVEGTSNPNLYWYRQAAGRGLQLLFYSVGIGQISSEVPQNLSASRPQDRQFILSSKKLLLSDSGFYLCAWGSATSGRGDNEQFFGPGTRLTVL.

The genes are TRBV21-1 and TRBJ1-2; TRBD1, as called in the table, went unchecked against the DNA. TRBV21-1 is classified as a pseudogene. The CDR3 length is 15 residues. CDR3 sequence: CASSKPGQSNYGYTF. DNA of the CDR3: TGTGCCAGCAGCAAACCGGGACAGTCGAACTATGGCTACACCTTC.